This T cell receptor (beta chain) was obtained from a study of blood T cells in healthy people across ages. Each donor's blood draw was 7.5 to 10 milliliters of peripheral blood. The total RNA that was extracted per sample amounted to at least 6 micrograms. For the second PCR, which ran for about 6 to 11 cycles, a sample-barcoded 5' primer and a J-beta primer mix were used. In TCRdb, the 5' RACE reads were re-called with MiXCR into one record per CDR3 protein. In the table there are 800,000 to 900,000 distinct CDR3 sequences, about 62% of which are singletons. The V end lost 1 base, the J end lost 3 bases, and 13 bases lay between the germline ends. CDR1 and CDR2 (germline): DFQATT, SNEGSKA (reference sequence). The CDR3 consists of 14 residues. This clonotype was counted only a few times. The antigen remains undetermined. A much larger clonotype is one base distant, so this may be a read error. Overall study results and limits: No conclusive comparison of naive versus antigen-experienced cells was possible with unsorted PBMCs. The unknown donor CMV status may have confounded expanded clonotype changes.

The rearrangement uses TRBV20-1 and TRBJ2-7; D assignment may be TRBD1 or TRBD2 (5 bases each). What was sequenced was blood. This receptor was taken from a man aged 25-45 years in good health. The CDR3 reads CSARGWGSGYEQYF. In DNA form, the CDR3 reads TGCAGTGCTAGAGGGTGGGGGTCTGGCTACGAGCAGTACTTC.